The 25 T cell receptor beta chains below all came from one sample that was sequenced in a study of T cell repertoires in cytomegalovirus infection. Each CDR3 protein is one row after TCRdb ran MiXCR on the reads. The sample records 450,000 to 600,000 distinct CDR3 sequences, more than 40% being singletons. Which antigens these TCRs recognize remains unknown. This material consisted of cultured PBMCs, taken from culture after CMV antigen stimulation. These TCRs come from a human donor in good health (CMV status not recorded). Some clones in this sample may be carry-over from other donors' samples.

The V and J genes are TRBV7-9 and TRBJ1-1; weak D call: TRBD1 (6 bases). Between the trimmed V and J ends, which lost 5 bases and 4 bases, there was a span of 14 bases. This CDR3 is 14 amino acids long. CDR1 is SEHNR and CDR2 is FQNEAQ in the germline V gene (reference sequence). CDR3 coding DNA: TGTGCCAGCAGCGACCAGGGGAGGGGCACTGAAGCTTTCTTT. This codes for CASSDQGRGTEAFF.

The chain uses TRBV2 and TRBJ2-1; 10 bases fit TRBD2. With 7 bases clipped from V and 8 bases from J, the junction kept 5 bases outside the gene matches. The germline V gene has CDR1 SNHLY and CDR2 FYNNEI. This CDR3 is 13 amino acids long. The CDR3 DNA reads TGTGCCAGCAAGCGGGAGGGGCCCGATGAGCAGTTCTTC. This sequence encodes CASKREGPDEQFF.

This clonotype was seen a few times. This chain connects TRBV19 to TRBJ2-7; 7 bases map to TRBD1. CDR1 and CDR2 (germline): LNHDA, SQIVND (reference sequence). The CDR3 consists of 15 residues. Losses at the gene ends were 5 bases for V and 4 bases for J; bases not matched to a gene: 11. The CDR3 coding sequence is TGTGCCAGTAGTTACAACCGGGACAGTTATTACGAGCAGTACTTC. Protein: CASSYNRDSYYEQYF.

The chain couples TRBV27 to TRBJ2-5; D is unclear. V lost 8 bases and J lost 5, with 15 bases in between. The CDR3 is 13 residues long. Per germline, CDR1 MNHEY and CDR2 SMNVEV (reference sequence). CDR3 bases: TGTGCCAGCGGGAACTCTAGGATTGAGACCCAGTACTTC. This codes for CASGNSRIETQYF.

This chain joins TRBV6-1 and TRBJ2-5, with D unresolved. Germline assignment: CDR1 MNHNS and CDR2 SASEGT. Trimming took 4 bases from V and 5 from J, leaving 11 bases between them. This CDR3 region has 13 residues. The CDR3 sequence is CASSARSMETQYF. CDR3 bases: TGTGCCAGCAGTGCCCGGTCAATGGAGACCCAGTACTTC.

The chain recombines TRBV5-4 with TRBJ2-5; a weak D match, TRBD2 (6 bases). Trimming pared 4 bases from V and 13 bases from J, leaving 23 bases between. Germline-derived CDR1 and CDR2 are SGHNT and YYREEE (reference sequence). The CDR3 loop spans 14 amino acids. The DNA of the CDR3 is TGTGCCAGCAGCAACCCACAGGAGCCGGGACTCCGGTACTTC. Translating gives CASSNPQEPGLRYF.

The count of this clonotype is one. The chain joins TRBV19 to TRBJ2-7, with a possible D match to TRBD1 (6 bases). Germline V lookup: CDR1 LNHDA, CDR2 SQIVND (reference sequence). CDR3 length equals 14 residues. Trimming pared 7 bases from V and 5 bases from J, leaving 18 bases between. The CDR3 DNA follows: TGTGCCAGTACCAATGGGGACAAAAGGAACGAGCAGTACTTC. It is translated as CASTNGDKRNEQYF.

The rearrangement joins TRBV7-9 to TRBJ2-5; D remains unclear. CDR1 SEHNR and CDR2 FQNEAQ come from the germline V gene (reference sequence). The CDR3 is 13 residues long. Trimming left V 8 bases short and J 4 bases short, with 14 bases between. Written as DNA, the CDR3 is TGTGCCAGCCGGGCTCTCAGCCGAGAGACCCAGTACTTC. This codes for CASRALSRETQYF.

This clonotype was recorded many times. The V call is TRBV7-2, the J call TRBJ1-4; 7 bases agree with TRBD1. CDR1 is SGHTA and CDR2 is FQGNSA in the germline V gene. The CDR3 has 15 amino acids. J gave up 7 bases and V 4 bases, and 9 bases lay outside the gene matches. The chain's CDR3 is CASSSKTGLGEKLFF. In DNA, the CDR3 is TGTGCCAGCAGCTCTAAGACAGGGTTAGGTGAAAAACTGTTTTTT.

This sequence joins TRBV6-5 and TRBJ1-1, with a tentative D call TRBD1 (5 bases). Deletions cut 5 bases from V and 5 bases from J, with 15 bases between. This CDR3 region has 14 residues. Germline assignment: CDR1 MNHEY and CDR2 SVGAGI. The CDR3 protein is CASSRDVERTEAFF. Written as DNA, the CDR3 is TGTGCCAGCAGTCGGGACGTTGAACGGACTGAAGCTTTCTTT.

V and J are TRBV29-1 and TRBJ2-7; no reliable D call. The V end was cut by 5 bases, the J end by 0 bases, with 11 bases between. Germline V CDR1 and CDR2: SQVTM, ANQGSEA. The CDR3 totals 13 residues. For the CDR3, the DNA is TGCAGCGTTCAACGGCCTAGCTCCTACGAGCAGTACTTC. It is translated as CSVQRPSSYEQYF.

The J gene is TRBJ2-7, the V gene TRBV7-2; tentative D call: TRBD2 (6 bases). From germline, CDR1 is SGHTA and CDR2 FQGNSA. V was shortened by 5 bases and J by 2 bases, with 16 bases between the two germline ends. CDR3 length equals 15 residues. DNA of the CDR3: TGTGCCAGCAGCACGAGGACCGGCGGGACCTACGAGCAGTACTTC. Residues: CASSTRTGGTYEQYF.

CDR3 in amino acids: CASSYLGGGSTDTQYF. DNA of the CDR3: TGCGCCAGCAGCTACCTCGGGGGGGGAAGCACAGATACGCAGTATTTT. This rearrangement joins TRBV5-1 to TRBJ2-3, with 8 bases identical to TRBD2. Germline V gene lookup returns CDR1 SGHRS and CDR2 YFSETQ. The CDR3 is made up of 16 amino acids. Trimming removed 3 bases from V and 0 bases from J; junction bases left unmatched: 6.

This chain's CDR3 is CASSFPGTGPGKQFF. In DNA form, the CDR3 reads TGTGCCAGCAGCTTCCCAGGGACGGGCCCCGGAAAGCAGTTCTTC. The chain carries TRBV7-2 and TRBJ2-1, with D perhaps TRBD1 or TRBD2 (5 bases each). Germline CDR1 reads SGHTA; CDR2 reads FQGNSA. Trimming took off 3 bases at V and 11 bases at J, with 20 bases between the two ends. The CDR3 runs 15 residues.

This clonotype was observed a handful of times. V is TRBV7-9 and J is TRBJ1-1; D possibly corresponds to TRBD1 (5 bases). The germline V gene has CDR1 SEHNR and CDR2 FQNEAQ (reference sequence). The CDR3 has 12 residues. V was pared by 10 bases and J by 5 bases, with 14 bases between. CDR3 sequence reads: CATNAGLTEAFF. Here the CDR3 DNA reads TGTGCCACCAATGCAGGGTTGACTGAAGCTTTCTTT.

V usage is TRBV6-6 and J usage is TRBJ2-6; 7 bases are shared with TRBD2. CDR1 MNHNY and CDR2 SVGAGI come from the germline V gene (reference sequence). This CDR3 is built from 20 residues. Trimming at V came to 2 bases and at J to 0 bases, leaving 13 bases not matched to a gene. The CDR3 spells CASSYTPRLAAYSGANVLTF. CDR3 coding DNA: TGTGCCAGCAGTTACACTCCCAGGCTAGCGGCCTACTCTGGGGCCAACGTCCTGACTTTC.

Note on this clonotype: A much larger clonotype is one base distant, so this may be a read error. The V gene is TRBV4-1, the J gene TRBJ1-1; D may be TRBD1 (5 bases). Germline assignment: CDR1 MGHRA and CDR2 YSYEKL. The CDR3 runs 13 residues. DNA of the CDR3: TGTGCCAGCAGCACTACAGGGAACACTGAAGCTTTCTTT. Translated, it gives CASSTTGNTEAFF.

This clonotype was observed a handful of times. This chain connects TRBV7-2 to TRBJ2-5, with a weak D call TRBD1 (6 bases). V lost 4 bases and J lost 5, with 17 bases in between. Germline V gene data show CDR1 as SGHTA and CDR2 as FQGNSA. The CDR3 runs to 15 residues. The CDR3 region is CASSSQVGDRETQYF. The CDR3 DNA is TGTGCCAGCAGCTCCCAGGTTGGCGACAGGGAGACCCAGTACTTC.

The J gene is TRBJ1-6, the V gene TRBV6-6; D remains unclear. Trimming removed 7 bases at V and 8 bases at J, with 18 bases between. Per germline, CDR1 MNHNY and CDR2 SVGAGI (reference sequence). This CDR3 contains 15 residues. This CDR3 reads CASTYGPEGYSPLHF. In DNA, the CDR3 is TGTGCCAGCACGTACGGCCCTGAAGGATATTCACCCCTCCACTTT.

This clonotype was counted a few times. The chain uses TRBV7-9 and TRBJ2-7, with D perhaps TRBD2 (6 bases). V lost 5 bases to trimming and J lost 0 bases, with 11 bases between them. The germline V gene encodes CDR1 SEHNR and CDR2 FQNEAQ (reference sequence). The CDR3 length is 14 residues. This chain's CDR3 is CASSRPDYSYEQYF. DNA of the CDR3: TGTGCCAGCAGCCGACCGGACTACTCCTACGAGCAGTACTTC.

A few counts support this clonotype. The chain links TRBV7-6 to TRBJ2-7; 12 nucleotides agree with TRBD2. This CDR3 has 16 residues. The V gene end was trimmed by 5 bases and the J gene end by 2 bases; junction bases not matched to a gene: 7. CDR1 SGHVS and CDR2 FNYEAQ come from the germline V gene. CDR3 sequence (DNA): TGTGCCAGCAGCGTAAGACTAGCGGGGGAAACCTACGAGCAGTACTTC. Protein: CASSVRLAGETYEQYF.

This sequence joins TRBV5-6 and TRBJ2-6, with D perhaps being TRBD1 or TRBD2 (5 bases each). Germline loops: CDR1 SGHDT, CDR2 YYEEEE. Trimming left V 4 bases short and J 0 bases short, with 14 bases between. This CDR3 spans 17 amino acids. In nucleotides, the CDR3 is TGTGCCAGCAGCCCGGGACCGACTCACTCTGGGGCCAACGTCCTGACTTTC. Amino acid sequence: CASSPGPTHSGANVLTF.

The V gene is TRBV10-3, the J gene TRBJ1-2; no clear D gene. The CDR3 sequence is 14 residues long. Deletions cut 8 bases from V and 6 bases from J, with 19 bases between. CDR1 is ENHRY and CDR2 is SYGVKD in the germline V gene. CDR3 nucleotide sequence: TGTGCCATCCAAGGGCACCCGGTTGTCGATGGCTACACCTTC. This gives the protein CAIQGHPVVDGYTF.

The chain has TRBV5-4 and TRBJ2-3; no reliable D call. The CDR3 runs 13 residues. The V and J ends lost 2 bases and 6 bases respectively, with 10 bases between them. The germline CDR1 and CDR2 sequences are SGHNT and YYREEE (reference sequence). CDR3 in amino acids: CASSLHASDTQYF. For the CDR3, the DNA is TGTGCCAGCAGCTTACACGCATCGGATACGCAGTATTTT.

The table lists this clonotype with a few counts. CDR3 nucleotide sequence: TGTGCCAGCAGCTTGGTAGGGACAGGGGACGAGCAGTACTTC. This encodes CASSLVGTGDEQYF. This rearrangement joins TRBV5-5 to TRBJ2-7; the match to TRBD1 covers 10 bases. With V trimmed by 0 bases and J by 5 bases, 2 bases remained unmatched. Germline lookup yields CDR1 SGHKS and CDR2 YYEKEE (reference sequence). CDR3 length equals 14 residues.